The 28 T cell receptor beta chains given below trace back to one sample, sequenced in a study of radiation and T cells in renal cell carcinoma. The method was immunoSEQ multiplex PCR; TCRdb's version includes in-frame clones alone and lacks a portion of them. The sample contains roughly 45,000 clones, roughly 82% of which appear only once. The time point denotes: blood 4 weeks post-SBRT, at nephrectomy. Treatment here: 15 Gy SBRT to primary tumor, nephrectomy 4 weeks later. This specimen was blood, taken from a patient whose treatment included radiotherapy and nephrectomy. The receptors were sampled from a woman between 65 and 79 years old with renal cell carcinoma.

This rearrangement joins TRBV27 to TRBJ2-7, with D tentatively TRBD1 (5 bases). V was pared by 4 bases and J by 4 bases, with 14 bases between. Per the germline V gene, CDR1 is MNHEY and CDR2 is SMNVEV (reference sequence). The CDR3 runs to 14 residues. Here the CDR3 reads CASSSTAQGYEQYF. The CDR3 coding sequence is TGTGCCAGCAGTTCCACGGCCCAGGGATACGAGCAGTACTTC.

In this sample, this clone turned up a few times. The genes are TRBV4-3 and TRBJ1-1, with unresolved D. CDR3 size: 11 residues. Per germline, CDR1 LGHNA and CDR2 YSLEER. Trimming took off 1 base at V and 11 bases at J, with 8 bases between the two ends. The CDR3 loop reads CASSQGFEAFF. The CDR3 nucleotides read TGCGCCAGCAGCCAAGGGTTCGAGGCTTTCTTT.

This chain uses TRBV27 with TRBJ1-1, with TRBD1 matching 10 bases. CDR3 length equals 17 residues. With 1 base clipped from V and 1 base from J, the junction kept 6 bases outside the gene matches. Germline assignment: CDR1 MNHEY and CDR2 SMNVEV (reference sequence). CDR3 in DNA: TGTGCCAGCAGTTTATTCGGGACAGGGGTTGGGAACACTGAAGCTTTCTTT. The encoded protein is CASSLFGTGVGNTEAFF.

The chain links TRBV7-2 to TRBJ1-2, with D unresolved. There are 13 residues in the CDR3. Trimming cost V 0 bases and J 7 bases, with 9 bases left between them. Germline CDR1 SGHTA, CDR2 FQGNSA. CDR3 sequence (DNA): TGTGCCAGCAGCTTAGCTTCTGCGTTTGGCTACACCTTC. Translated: CASSLASAFGYTF. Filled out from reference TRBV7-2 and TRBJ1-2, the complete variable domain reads GAGVSQSPSNKVTEKGKDVELRCDPISGHTALYWYRQSLGQGLEFLIYFQGNSAPDKSGLPSDRFSAERTGGSVSTLTIQRTQQEDSAVYLCASSLASAFGYTFGSGTRLTVV.

CDR3 protein: CASLTHYEQYF. The DNA for the CDR3 is TGTGCCAGCCTCACCCATTACGAGCAGTACTTC. This chain connects TRBV6-1 to TRBJ2-7, with unresolved D. The CDR3 has 11 amino acids. Trimming shortened V by 8 bases and J by 4 bases, and 9 bases separated the two germline ends. From germline, CDR1 is MNHNS and CDR2 SASEGT.

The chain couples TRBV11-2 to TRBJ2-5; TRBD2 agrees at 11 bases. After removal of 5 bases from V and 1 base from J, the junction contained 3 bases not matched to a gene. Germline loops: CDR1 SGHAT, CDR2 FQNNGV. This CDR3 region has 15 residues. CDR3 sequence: CASSPGLAGQETQYF. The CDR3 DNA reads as TGTGCCAGCAGCCCCGGACTAGCGGGCCAAGAGACCCAGTACTTC.

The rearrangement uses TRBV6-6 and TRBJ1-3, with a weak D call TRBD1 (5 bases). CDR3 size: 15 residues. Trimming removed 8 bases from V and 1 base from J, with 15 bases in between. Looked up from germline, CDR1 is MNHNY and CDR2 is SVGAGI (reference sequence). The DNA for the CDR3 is TGTGCCAGCGGAAGCGAAGGGGTTTCTGGAAACACCATATATTTT. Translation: CASGSEGVSGNTIYF.

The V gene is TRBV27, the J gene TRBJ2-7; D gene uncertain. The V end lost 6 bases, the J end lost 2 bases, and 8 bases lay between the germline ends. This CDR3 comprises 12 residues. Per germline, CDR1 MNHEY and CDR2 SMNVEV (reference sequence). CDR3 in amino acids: CASRGEPYEQYF. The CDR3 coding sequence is TGTGCCAGCAGAGGCGAACCCTACGAGCAGTACTTC.

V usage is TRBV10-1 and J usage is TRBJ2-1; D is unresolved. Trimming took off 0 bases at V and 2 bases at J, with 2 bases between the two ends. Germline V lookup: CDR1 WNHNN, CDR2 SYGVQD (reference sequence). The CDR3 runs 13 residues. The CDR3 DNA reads TGCGCCAGCAGTGAGTCGACCTACAATGAGCAGTTCTTC. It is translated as CASSESTYNEQFF.

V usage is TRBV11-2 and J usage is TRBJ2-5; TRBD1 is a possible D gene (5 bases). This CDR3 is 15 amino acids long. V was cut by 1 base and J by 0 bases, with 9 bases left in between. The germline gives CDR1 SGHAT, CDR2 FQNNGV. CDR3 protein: CASSLGDRNQETQYF. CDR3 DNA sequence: TGTGCCAGCAGCTTAGGAGACAGAAACCAAGAGACCCAGTACTTC.

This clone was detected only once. The CDR3 loop is CASSQESRPQETQYF. DNA for the CDR3: TGTGCCAGCAGCCAAGAAAGCAGGCCCCAAGAGACCCAGTACTTC. This chain uses TRBV4-2 with TRBJ2-5; D gene ambiguous. This CDR3 region has 15 residues. V lost 0 bases, J lost 1 base, and 9 bases lay in between. The germline CDR1 and CDR2 sequences are LGHNA and YNFKEQ.

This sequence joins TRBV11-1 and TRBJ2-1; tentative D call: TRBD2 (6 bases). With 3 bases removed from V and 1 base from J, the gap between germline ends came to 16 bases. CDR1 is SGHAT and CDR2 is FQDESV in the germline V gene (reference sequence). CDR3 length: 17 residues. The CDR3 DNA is TGTGCCAGCAGCTTTGCGGGGAGAGCGTTATCCTACAATGAGCAGTTCTTC. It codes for CASSFAGRALSYNEQFF.

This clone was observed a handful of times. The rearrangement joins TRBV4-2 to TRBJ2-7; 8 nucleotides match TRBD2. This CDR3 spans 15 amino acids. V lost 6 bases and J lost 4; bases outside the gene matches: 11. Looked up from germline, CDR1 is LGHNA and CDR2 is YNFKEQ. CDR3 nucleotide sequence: TGTGCCAGCAGGTTAGGACTAGCCGGGTCGTACGAGCAGTACTTC. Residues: CASRLGLAGSYEQYF.

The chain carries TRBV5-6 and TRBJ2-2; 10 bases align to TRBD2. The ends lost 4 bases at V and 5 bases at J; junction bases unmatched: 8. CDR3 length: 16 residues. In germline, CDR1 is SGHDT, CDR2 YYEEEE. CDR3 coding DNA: TGTGCCAGCAGCGGGTTAGCGGGAGGTTCTACCGGGGAGCTGTTTTTT. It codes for CASSGLAGGSTGELFF.

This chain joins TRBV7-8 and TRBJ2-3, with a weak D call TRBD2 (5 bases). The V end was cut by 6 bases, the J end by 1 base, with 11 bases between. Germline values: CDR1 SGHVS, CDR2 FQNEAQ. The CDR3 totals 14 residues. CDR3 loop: CASSPTGGTDTQYF. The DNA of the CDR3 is TGTGCCAGCAGTCCCACCGGGGGCACAGATACGCAGTATTTT.

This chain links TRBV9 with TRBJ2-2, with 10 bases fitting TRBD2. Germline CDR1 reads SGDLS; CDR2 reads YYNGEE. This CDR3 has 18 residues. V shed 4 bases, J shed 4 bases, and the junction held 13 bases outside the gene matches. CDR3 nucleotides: TGTGCCAGCAGCTTCACCTATCTAGCGGGAGATGGCACCGGGGAGCTGTTTTTT. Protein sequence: CASSFTYLAGDGTGELFF. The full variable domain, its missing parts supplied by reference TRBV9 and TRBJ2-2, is DSGVTQTPKHLITATGQRVTLRCSPRSGDLSVYWYQQSLDQGLQFLIQYYNGEERAKGNILERFSAQQFPDLHSELNLSSLELGDSALYFCASSFTYLAGDGTGELFFGEGSRLTVL.

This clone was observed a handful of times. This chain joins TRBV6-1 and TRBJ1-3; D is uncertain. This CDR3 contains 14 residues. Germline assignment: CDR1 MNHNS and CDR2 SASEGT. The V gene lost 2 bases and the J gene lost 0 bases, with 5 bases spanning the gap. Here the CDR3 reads CASSERTSGNTIYF. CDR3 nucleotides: TGTGCCAGCAGTGAAAGGACCTCTGGAAACACCATATATTTT.

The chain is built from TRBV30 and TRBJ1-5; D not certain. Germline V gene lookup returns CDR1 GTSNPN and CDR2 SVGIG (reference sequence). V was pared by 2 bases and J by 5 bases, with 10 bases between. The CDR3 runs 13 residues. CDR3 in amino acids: CAWSYSTDQPQHF. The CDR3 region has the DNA TGTGCCTGGAGTTACAGTACAGATCAGCCCCAGCATTTT.

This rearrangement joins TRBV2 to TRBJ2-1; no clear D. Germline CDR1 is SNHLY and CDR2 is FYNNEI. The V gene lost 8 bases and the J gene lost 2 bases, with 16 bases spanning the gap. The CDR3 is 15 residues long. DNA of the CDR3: TGTGCCAGCCAAATCGCACTTACTACCTACAATGAGCAGTTCTTC. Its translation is CASQIALTTYNEQFF.

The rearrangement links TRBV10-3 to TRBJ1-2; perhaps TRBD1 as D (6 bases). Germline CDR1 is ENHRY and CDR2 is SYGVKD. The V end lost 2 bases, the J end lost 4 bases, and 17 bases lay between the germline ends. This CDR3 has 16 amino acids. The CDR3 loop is CAISEGAGGAGYGYTF. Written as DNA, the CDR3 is TGTGCCATCAGTGAGGGGGCGGGGGGCGCCGGCTATGGCTACACCTTC.

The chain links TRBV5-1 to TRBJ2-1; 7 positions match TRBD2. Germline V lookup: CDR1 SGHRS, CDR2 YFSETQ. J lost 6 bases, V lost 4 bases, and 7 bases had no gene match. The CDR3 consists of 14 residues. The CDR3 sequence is CASSPALAGNEQFF. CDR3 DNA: TGCGCCAGCAGCCCAGCGTTAGCGGGCAATGAGCAGTTCTTC.

The CDR3 DNA follows: TGCGCCAGCAGGGAGACAGGGACGACTGAAGCTTTCTTT. Protein sequence: CASRETGTTEAFF. J is TRBJ1-1 and V is TRBV10-2, with 7 bases lining up with TRBD1. CDR3 size: 13 residues. CDR1 and CDR2 (germline): WSHSY, SAAADI. V dropped 6 bases and J dropped 5; count of bases not matched to a gene: 6.

CDR3 bases: TGTGCCAGTAGTAGGGGACGGCAATATAGCAATCAGCCCCAGCATTTT. It encodes CASSRGRQYSNQPQHF. The genes are TRBV19 and TRBJ1-5; tentatively, D is TRBD1 (5 bases). The CDR3 contains 16 residues. V was pared by 4 bases and J by 0 bases, with 13 bases between. Germline CDR1 is LNHDA and CDR2 is SQIVND (reference sequence).

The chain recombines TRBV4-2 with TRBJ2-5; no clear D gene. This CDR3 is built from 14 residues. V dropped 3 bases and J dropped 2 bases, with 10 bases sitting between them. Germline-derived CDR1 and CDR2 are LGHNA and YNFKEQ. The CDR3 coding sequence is TGTGCCAGCAGCCAGTTAGGCCAGCAAGAGACCCAGTACTTC. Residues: CASSQLGQQETQYF.

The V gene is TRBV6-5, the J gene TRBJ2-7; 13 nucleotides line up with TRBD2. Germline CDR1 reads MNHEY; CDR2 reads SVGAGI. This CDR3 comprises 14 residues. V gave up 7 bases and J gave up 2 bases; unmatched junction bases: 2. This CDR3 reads CASKGLAGAYEQYF. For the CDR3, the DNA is TGTGCCAGCAAAGGACTAGCGGGAGCCTACGAGCAGTACTTC.

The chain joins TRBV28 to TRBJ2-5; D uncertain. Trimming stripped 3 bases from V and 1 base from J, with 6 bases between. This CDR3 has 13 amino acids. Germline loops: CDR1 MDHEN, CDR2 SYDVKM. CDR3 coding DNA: TGTGCCAGCAGTTTTGATACCCAAGAGACCCAGTACTTC. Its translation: CASSFDTQETQYF.

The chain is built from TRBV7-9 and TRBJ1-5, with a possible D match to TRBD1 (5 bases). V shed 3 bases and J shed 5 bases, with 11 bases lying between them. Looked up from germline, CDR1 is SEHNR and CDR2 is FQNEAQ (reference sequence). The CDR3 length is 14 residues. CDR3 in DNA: TGTGCCAGCAGCTTCGGAGGGACCGATCAGCCCCAGCATTTT. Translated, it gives CASSFGGTDQPQHF.

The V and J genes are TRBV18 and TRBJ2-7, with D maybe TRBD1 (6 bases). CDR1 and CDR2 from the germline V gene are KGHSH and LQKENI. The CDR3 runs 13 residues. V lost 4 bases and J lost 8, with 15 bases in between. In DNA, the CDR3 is TGTGCCAGCTCACTCTCTCTGGACAGTCAGCAGTACTTC. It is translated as CASSLSLDSQQYF.